These 11 T cell receptor beta chains share one sample of origin, sequenced in a study of blood T cell repertoires in COVID-19 (dated by TCRdb to 2018 to 2020). To prepare the library, the immunoSEQ multiplex PCR assay was applied. TCRdb took this table from immuneACCESS and kept in-frame rearrangements with V and J called. Such tables lack part of the clones; where checked against another copy, unresolved V genes explain under half of the gap, and the rest is unexplained. This sample is represented by approximately 91,000 clones; approximately 72% of them were singletons. The top ten clones comprise 24% of the sample. Sequenced material: peripheral blood. The receptor set was obtained from an older man with acute or convalescent COVID-19.

This clone was seen only a few times. The CDR3 spells CASSQDPGVNEKLFF. The CDR3, as DNA: TGCGCCAGCAGCCAAGATCCCGGGGTTAATGAAAAACTGTTTTTT. This chain links TRBV4-1 with TRBJ1-4; D remains ambiguous. The CDR3 covers 15 residues. V lost 0 bases and J 4 bases, leaving 9 bases between the germline ends. Germline V gene data show CDR1 as MGHRA and CDR2 as YSYEKL.

The rearrangement joins TRBV28 to TRBJ1-4; D is unresolved. V lost 5 bases, J lost 4 bases, and 11 bases lay in between. This CDR3 is built from 14 residues. Germline V CDR1 and CDR2: MDHEN, SYDVKM. DNA for the CDR3: TGTGCCAGCAGTGATATGACACGTAATGAAAAACTGTTTTTT. Its translation: CASSDMTRNEKLFF.

The DNA for the CDR3 is TGTGCCAGTAGTATAGGGGGAGGGGATCAGCCCCAGCATTTT. Amino acids: CASSIGGGDQPQHF. The chain has TRBV19 and TRBJ1-5, with TRBD1 as a possible D gene (5 bases). In germline, CDR1 is LNHDA, CDR2 SQIVND (reference sequence). The CDR3 is 14 amino acids. Trimming shortened V by 1 base and J by 5 bases, and 9 bases separated the two germline ends.

The count of this clone is one. The V gene is TRBV19, the J gene TRBJ1-2; tentatively, D is TRBD1 (6 bases). V shed 3 bases and J shed 8 bases, with 16 bases lying between them. The CDR3 totals 14 residues. CDR1 is LNHDA and CDR2 is SQIVND in the germline V gene (reference sequence). CDR3 amino acids: CASSIEWTVWGYTF. The CDR3 bases are TGTGCCAGTAGTATCGAGTGGACAGTCTGGGGCTACACCTTC.

The gene calls are TRBV29-1 and TRBJ2-7; 14 nucleotides line up with TRBD2. Germline CDR1 SQVTM, CDR2 ANQGSEA. The V gene end was trimmed by 8 bases and the J gene end by 7 bases; junction bases not matched to a gene: 4. This CDR3 comprises 12 residues. CDR3 region: CSLGLAGVEQYF. The CDR3, as DNA: TGCAGCCTGGGACTAGCGGGAGTTGAGCAGTACTTC.

The genes are TRBV5-1 and TRBJ2-1; 9 bases fit TRBD1. The CDR3 is made up of 15 amino acids. CDR1 SGHRS and CDR2 YFSETQ come from the germline V gene. The J segment lost 6 bases and the V segment lost 2 bases, leaving 6 bases of the junction unmatched. The CDR3 DNA reads TGCGCCAGCAGCTTAGAGGGACAGGGACGCAATGAGCAGTTCTTC. Translation gives CASSLEGQGRNEQFF.

V and J are TRBV6-4 and TRBJ1-2; D is unresolved. V lost 0 bases, J lost 3 bases, and 5 bases lay in between. Germline assignment: CDR1 MRHNA and CDR2 SNTAGT. This CDR3 has 13 amino acids. This chain's CDR3 is CASSDSSDYGYTF. Written as DNA, the CDR3 is TGTGCCAGCAGTGACTCTTCGGACTATGGCTACACCTTC.

The chain recombines TRBV24-1 with TRBJ2-7; 7 bases are a match to TRBD1. There are 16 residues in the CDR3. In germline, CDR1 is KGHDR, CDR2 SFDVKD. The V gene end was trimmed by 4 bases and the J gene end by 0 bases; junction bases not matched to a gene: 8. The CDR3 coding sequence is TGTGCCACCAGTGAAACCAGGACAGGACGCTCCTACGAGCAGTACTTC. The encoded protein is CATSETRTGRSYEQYF.

This clone was seen a few times. The chain links TRBV28 to TRBJ1-1; TRBD1 is a possible D gene (5 bases). This CDR3 is 15 amino acids long. V lost 5 bases and J lost 0, with 13 bases in between. CDR1 is MDHEN, CDR2 SYDVKM, per germline. The CDR3 bases are TGTGCCAGCAGTATACAGGACGTCATGAACACTGAAGCTTTCTTT. Protein: CASSIQDVMNTEAFF.

This chain links TRBV24-1 with TRBJ2-2, with 10 bases identical to TRBD1. This CDR3 contains 21 residues. Germline lookup yields CDR1 KGHDR and CDR2 SFDVKD. V lost 4 bases to trimming and J lost 3 bases; unmatched junction nucleotides: 19. CDR3 sequence: CATSDPLGTGAPWMDTGELFF. Here the CDR3 DNA reads TGTGCCACCAGTGACCCCCTCGGGACAGGGGCGCCCTGGATGGACACCGGGGAGCTGTTTTTT.

The chain carries TRBV9 and TRBJ1-2; D call uncertain. The CDR3 sequence is 13 residues long. The germline V gene encodes CDR1 SGDLS and CDR2 YYNGEE. The V gene lost 4 bases and the J gene lost 8 bases, with 15 bases spanning the gap. CDR3 region: CASSPREGDGYTF. The CDR3 DNA reads TGTGCCAGCAGCCCCCGCGAGGGCGACGGCTACACCTTC.